Reported below is one T cell receptor beta chain. Recovered status applied to Cohort 3 donors who had two consecutive negative PCRs. It also applied to those with clearance or with symptom resolution. The sample originates from a study of blood T cell repertoires in COVID-19. The CDR3 has 17 amino acids. The germline V and J ends were trimmed by 5 bases and 1 base, with 20 bases remaining between them. Germline CDR1 SEHNR, CDR2 FQNEAQ (reference sequence). Clones were sequenced by immunoSEQ multiplex PCR, and TCRdb holds only the in-frame ones, with some missing. Of approximately 440,000 clones in the sample, about 90% were seen once.

The chain employs TRBV7-9 and TRBJ1-1; no clear D gene. The clonotype comes from a man aged 18 to 29 who had recovered from COVID-19. The material sequenced was PBMCs or T cells enriched from blood (not recorded which). The CDR3 is CASSAHRAGGRNTEAFF. The CDR3 DNA reads TGTGCCAGCAGCGCCCATCGTGCGGGCGGAAGGAACACTGAAGCTTTCTTT.